These 22 T cell receptor beta chains share one sample of origin, sequenced in a study of blood T cell repertoires in COVID-19. Method: immunoSEQ multiplex PCR; TCRdb's copy keeps in-frame clones and lacks some. The table records roughly 100,000 clones, less than 95% of them present only once. Sequencing input: peripheral blood. The receptor source for this set is a man in his forties or fifties with acute or convalescent COVID-19.

In its sample, this clone was seen once. The chain is built from TRBV9 and TRBJ1-1; D remains unclear. The V gene's germline CDR1 is SGDLS and CDR2 YYNGEE. Trimming left V 0 bases short and J 2 bases short, with 8 bases between. This CDR3 is 14 amino acids long. As DNA, the CDR3 is TGTGCCAGCAGCGTAGTTGGGCAAAACACTGAAGCTTTCTTT. Translating gives CASSVVGQNTEAFF.

V and J are TRBV4-1 and TRBJ2-1; 9 bases fit TRBD2. The CDR3 spans 16 residues. Unmatched junction bases numbered 3, after V lost 3 bases and J lost 0 bases. CDR1 MGHRA and CDR2 YSYEKL come from the germline V gene. The CDR3 reads CASSQGSGSSYNEQFF. The CDR3 DNA follows: TGCGCCAGCAGCCAGGGTAGCGGGAGCTCCTACAATGAGCAGTTCTTC.

This chain uses TRBV18 with TRBJ2-1; 8 positions agree with TRBD2. The CDR3 has 13 residues. The germline V gene has CDR1 KGHSH and CDR2 LQKENI. The V segment lost 5 bases and the J segment 8 bases; nucleotides outside the gene matches: 5. The CDR3 loop reads CASSGPGLDEQFF. CDR3 sequence (DNA): TGTGCCAGCTCAGGGCCGGGACTAGATGAGCAGTTCTTC.

The chain links TRBV9 to TRBJ2-5; no clear D. Germline-derived CDR1 and CDR2 are SGDLS and YYNGEE. The CDR3 consists of 12 residues. Trimming pared 0 bases from V and 3 bases from J, leaving 3 bases between. CDR3 DNA sequence: TGTGCCAGCAGCGTAGCTGAAGAGACCCAGTACTTC. It specifies CASSVAEETQYF.

This chain connects TRBV6-2 or TRBV6-3 to TRBJ1-1; tentative D call: TRBD1 (5 bases). This CDR3 has 16 residues. Per germline, CDR1 MNHEY and CDR2 SVGEGT. The V gene lost 0 bases and the J gene lost 4 bases, with 15 bases spanning the gap. The DNA for the CDR3 is TGTGCCAGCAGTTACTCAACAGGTGGTCCGGGCACTGAAGCTTTCTTT. It yields the protein CASSYSTGGPGTEAFF.

The chain carries TRBV7-2 and TRBJ2-1, with a tentative D call TRBD2 (5 bases). CDR1 is SGHTA and CDR2 is FQGNSA in the germline V gene. The V and J ends lost 1 base and 4 bases respectively, with 14 bases between them. The CDR3 spans 16 residues. This chain's CDR3 is CASSLGPGSTYNEQFF. The CDR3 DNA sequence: TGTGCCAGCAGCTTAGGTCCGGGATCAACTTACAATGAGCAGTTCTTC.

The chain joins TRBV29-1 to TRBJ1-3; D uncertain. The V and J ends lost 1 base and 4 bases respectively, with 5 bases between them. CDR1 SQVTM and CDR2 ANQGSEA come from the germline V gene. The CDR3 is made up of 12 amino acids. Written as DNA, the CDR3 is TGCAGCGTTGAAGTACAAGGAAACACCATATATTTT. Protein sequence: CSVEVQGNTIYF.

The J gene is TRBJ2-7, the V gene TRBV12-5; D gene uncertain. V was trimmed by 1 base and J by 2 bases, leaving 9 bases between them. In germline, CDR1 is LGHNT, CDR2 FRNRAP. This CDR3 has 14 residues. The CDR3 sequence: CASGLGTVAYEQYF. The CDR3 DNA reads as TGTGCTAGTGGTTTGGGAACAGTCGCCTACGAGCAGTACTTC. Full variable domain (missing parts from reference TRBV12-5 and TRBJ2-7): DARVTQTPRHKVTEMGQEVTMRCQPILGHNTVFWYRQTMMQGLELLAYFRNRAPLDDSGMPKDRFSAEMPDATLATLKIQPSEPRDSAVYFCASGLGTVAYEQYFGPGTRLTVT.

V usage is TRBV14 and J usage is TRBJ2-7; 14 nucleotides line up with TRBD2. V gave up 4 bases and J gave up 6 bases; unmatched junction bases: 8. The CDR3 has 16 amino acids. Per the germline V gene, CDR1 is SGHDN and CDR2 is FVKESK. CDR3 in amino acids: CASSPRLAGGVVEQYF. CDR3 DNA: TGTGCCAGCAGCCCTCGACTAGCGGGAGGGGTCGTCGAGCAGTACTTC.

The chain carries TRBV28 and TRBJ1-4, with 7 bases that match TRBD1. Germline loops: CDR1 MDHEN, CDR2 SYDVKM. The CDR3 is 13 amino acids. Trimming at V came to 5 bases and at J to 9 bases, leaving 6 bases not matched to a gene. CDR3 sequence reads: CASSPGQTKKLFF. CDR3 DNA: TGTGCCAGCAGTCCGGGACAGACCAAAAAACTGTTTTTT.

This chain links TRBV3-1 (or the pseudogene TRBV3-2) with TRBJ1-1; possibly TRBD1 for D (6 bases). V was clipped by 3 bases and J by 5 bases, with 10 bases between them. The CDR3 is 13 amino acids. Germline CDR1 LGHDT, CDR2 YNNKEL (reference sequence). CDR3 bases: TGTGCCAGCAGCCAGGGAGGGGGGACTGAAGCTTTCTTT. This encodes CASSQGGGTEAFF.

V is TRBV7-2 and J is TRBJ1-5; TRBD1 might be the D (5 bases). Germline V gene lookup returns CDR1 SGHTA and CDR2 FQGNSA. CDR3 size: 13 residues. Between the trimmed V and J ends, which lost 3 bases and 4 bases, there was a span of 7 bases. CDR3 amino acids: CASSLQGNQPQHF. DNA for the CDR3: TGTGCCAGCAGCTTGCAGGGAAATCAGCCCCAGCATTTT. Full variable domain (remainder filled in from reference TRBV7-2 and TRBJ1-5): GAGVSQSPSNKVTEKGKDVELRCDPISGHTALYWYRQSLGQGLEFLIYFQGNSAPDKSGLPSDRFSAERTGGSVSTLTIQRTQQEDSAVYLCASSLQGNQPQHFGDGTRLSIL.

The chain joins TRBV19 to TRBJ2-1, with D possibly being TRBD1 (5 bases). Germline-derived CDR1 and CDR2 are LNHDA and SQIVND (reference sequence). V shed 3 bases and J shed 8 bases, with 17 bases lying between them. The CDR3 has 15 residues. The CDR3 sequence: CASSIARQSSHEQFF. The DNA for the CDR3 is TGTGCCAGTAGTATTGCGAGACAGAGTTCTCATGAGCAGTTCTTC.

The chain uses TRBV5-1 and TRBJ2-2; TRBD2 aligns across 7 bases. The germline gives CDR1 SGHRS, CDR2 YFSETQ. This CDR3 spans 15 amino acids. The J segment lost 5 bases and the V segment lost 0 bases, leaving 4 bases of the junction unmatched. The CDR3 loop is CASSLVGSGTGELFF. The DNA for the CDR3 is TGCGCCAGCAGCTTGGTTGGTAGCGGGACCGGGGAGCTGTTTTTT.

This clone was seen once. CDR3 sequence (DNA): TGTGCCAGCAGCCTAATAACGACGGGAGATCAAGAGACCCAGTACTTC. It yields the protein CASSLITTGDQETQYF. V usage is TRBV5-8 and J usage is TRBJ2-5; D is possibly TRBD2 (6 bases). CDR1 and CDR2 (germline): SGHTS, YDEGEE. The CDR3 length is 16 residues. Trimming stripped 4 bases from V and 2 bases from J, with 18 bases between.

This clone was seen a few times. V usage is TRBV6-5 and J usage is TRBJ1-5; perhaps TRBD1 as D (6 bases). This CDR3 has 13 amino acids. Deletions cut 5 bases from V and 7 bases from J, with 12 bases between. The germline CDR1 and CDR2 sequences are MNHEY and SVGAGI. This CDR3 reads CASSNRVGQPQHF. The CDR3 region has the DNA TGTGCCAGCAGTAACAGGGTAGGGCAGCCCCAGCATTTT.

The chain is built from TRBV19 and TRBJ2-3; the D gene is possibly TRBD1 (6 bases). CDR3 length equals 14 residues. V lost 5 bases to trimming and J lost 6 bases, with 15 bases between them. Germline V gives CDR1 LNHDA, CDR2 SQIVND (reference sequence). CDR3 protein: CASSAPPQGDTQYF. The CDR3 DNA reads as TGTGCCAGTAGTGCTCCTCCACAGGGTGATACGCAGTATTTT.

The CDR3 DNA reads TGTGCCAGCAGCTTTTTCAGCGGGAGGTACTACAATGAGCAGTTCTTC. As protein: CASSFFSGRYYNEQFF. The chain combines TRBV5-6 with TRBJ2-1; TRBD2 matches at 9 bases. Germline-derived CDR1 and CDR2 are SGHDT and YYEEEE. The CDR3 consists of 16 residues. The trim removed 2 bases at V and 3 bases at J, leaving 6 bases unmatched.

The chain joins TRBV9 to TRBJ2-2; 9 bases line up with TRBD2. CDR1 and CDR2 (germline): SGDLS, YYNGEE. CDR3 length: 17 residues. V shed 0 bases, J shed 5 bases, and the junction held 8 bases outside the gene matches. CDR3 sequence (DNA): TGTGCCAGCAGCGTAGCTCAGCGGGAGGTAGGGACCGGGGAGCTGTTTTTT. Its protein is CASSVAQREVGTGELFF.

The chain recombines TRBV30 with TRBJ1-2; D might be TRBD1 (6 bases). The CDR3 is 13 residues long. Germline CDR1 and CDR2: GTSNPN and SVGIG (reference sequence). Trimming left V 0 bases short and J 8 bases short, with 13 bases between. The CDR3 sequence is CAWSVTGYSGYTF. CDR3 nucleotides: TGTGCCTGGAGTGTTACAGGGTATAGCGGCTACACCTTC.

The chain links TRBV11-2 to TRBJ2-7, with 13 bases aligning to TRBD2. The CDR3 consists of 16 residues. Germline assignment: CDR1 SGHAT and CDR2 FQNNGV. V shed 2 bases and J 3 bases; nucleotides not matched to a gene: 4. The CDR3 bases are TGTGCCAGCAGCTTACTAGGGACTAGCGGGAACTACGAGCAGTACTTC. Translating gives CASSLLGTSGNYEQYF.

The V and J genes are TRBV10-2 and TRBJ1-5, with D perhaps matching TRBD1 (6 bases). In germline, CDR1 is WSHSY, CDR2 SAAADI. The length of the CDR3 is 14 residues. V gave up 7 bases and J gave up 10 bases, with 20 bases separating them. The CDR3 DNA reads as TGCGCCAGCAAATCGTGGCCAGGGGATAAACCCCAGCATTTT. Translated: CASKSWPGDKPQHF.